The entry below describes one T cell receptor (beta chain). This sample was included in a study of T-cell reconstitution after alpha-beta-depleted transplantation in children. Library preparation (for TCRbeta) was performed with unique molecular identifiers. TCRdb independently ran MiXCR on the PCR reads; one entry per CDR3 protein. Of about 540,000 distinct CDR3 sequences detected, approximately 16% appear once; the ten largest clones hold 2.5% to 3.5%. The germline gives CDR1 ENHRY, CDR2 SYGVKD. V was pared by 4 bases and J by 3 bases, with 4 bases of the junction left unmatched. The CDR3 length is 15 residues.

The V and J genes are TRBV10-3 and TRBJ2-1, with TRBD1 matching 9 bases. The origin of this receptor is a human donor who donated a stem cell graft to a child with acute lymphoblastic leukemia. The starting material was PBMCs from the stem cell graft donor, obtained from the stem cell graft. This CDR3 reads CAISVGQGIYNEQFF. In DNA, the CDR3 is TGTGCCATCAGTGTCGGACAGGGGATCTACAATGAGCAGTTCTTC.